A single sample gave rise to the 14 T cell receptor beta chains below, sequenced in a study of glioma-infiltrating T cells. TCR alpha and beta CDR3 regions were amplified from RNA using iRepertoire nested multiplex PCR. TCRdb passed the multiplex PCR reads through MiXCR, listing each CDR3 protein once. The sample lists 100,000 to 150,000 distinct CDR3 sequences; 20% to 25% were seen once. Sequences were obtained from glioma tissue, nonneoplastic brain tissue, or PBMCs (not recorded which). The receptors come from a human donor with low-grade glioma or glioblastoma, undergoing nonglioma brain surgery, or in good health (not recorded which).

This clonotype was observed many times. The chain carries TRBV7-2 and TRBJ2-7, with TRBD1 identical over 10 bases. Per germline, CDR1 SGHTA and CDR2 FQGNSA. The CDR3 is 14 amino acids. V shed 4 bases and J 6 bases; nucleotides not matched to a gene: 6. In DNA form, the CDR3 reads TGTGCCAGCAGCTCAGACAGGGGGCGCCTCGAGCAGTACTTC. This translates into CASSSDRGRLEQYF. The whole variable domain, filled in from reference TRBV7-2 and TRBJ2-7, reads GAGVSQSPSNKVTEKGKDVELRCDPISGHTALYWYRQSLGQGLEFLIYFQGNSAPDKSGLPSDRFSAERTGGSVSTLTIQRTQQEDSAVYLCASSSDRGRLEQYFGPGTRLTVT.

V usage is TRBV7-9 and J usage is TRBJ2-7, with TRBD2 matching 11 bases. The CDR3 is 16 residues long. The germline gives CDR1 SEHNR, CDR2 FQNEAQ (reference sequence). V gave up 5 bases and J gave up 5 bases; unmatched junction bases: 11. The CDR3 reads CASSARRSGRVDEQYF. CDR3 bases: TGTGCCAGCAGCGCTCGCCGTAGCGGGAGGGTGGACGAGCAGTACTTC.

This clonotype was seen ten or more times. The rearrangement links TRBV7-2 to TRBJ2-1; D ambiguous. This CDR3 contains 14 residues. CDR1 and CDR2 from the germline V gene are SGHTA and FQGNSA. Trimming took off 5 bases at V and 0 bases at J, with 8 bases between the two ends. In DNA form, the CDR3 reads TGTGCCAGCAGCCCGCCGGGCTCCTACAATGAGCAGTTCTTC. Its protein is CASSPPGSYNEQFF.

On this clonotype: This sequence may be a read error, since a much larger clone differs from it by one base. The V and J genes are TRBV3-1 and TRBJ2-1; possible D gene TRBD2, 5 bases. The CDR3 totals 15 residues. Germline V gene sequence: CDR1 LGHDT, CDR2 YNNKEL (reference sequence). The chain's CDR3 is CASSQEVGGYNEQLF. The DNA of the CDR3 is TGTGCCAGCAGCCAGGAGGTTGGCGGGTACAATGAGCAGCTCTTC.

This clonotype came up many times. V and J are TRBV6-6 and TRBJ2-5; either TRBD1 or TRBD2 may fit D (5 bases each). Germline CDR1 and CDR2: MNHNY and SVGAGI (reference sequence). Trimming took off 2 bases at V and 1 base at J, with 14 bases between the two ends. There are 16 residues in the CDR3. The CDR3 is CASSYRRGGIQETQYF. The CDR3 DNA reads TGTGCCAGCAGTTACCGTCGTGGGGGAATCCAAGAGACCCAGTACTTC.

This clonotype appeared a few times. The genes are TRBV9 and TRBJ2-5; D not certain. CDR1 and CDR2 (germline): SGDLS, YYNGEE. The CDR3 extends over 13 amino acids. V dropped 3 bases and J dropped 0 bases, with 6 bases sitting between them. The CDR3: CASSATYQETQYF. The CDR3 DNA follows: TGTGCCAGCAGCGCCACGTACCAAGAGACCCAGTACTTC.

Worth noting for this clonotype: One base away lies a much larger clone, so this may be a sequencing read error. CDR3 in DNA: TGTGCCAGCAGTTTACTGGGGACTAGCGTAAGCTACGAGCAGTACTTC. This translates into CASSLLGTSVSYEQYF. The chain uses TRBV12-3 or TRBV12-4 and TRBJ2-7; 10 bases are a match to TRBD2. J was trimmed by 3 bases and V by 2 bases; bases with no gene match: 7. The CDR3 extends over 16 amino acids.

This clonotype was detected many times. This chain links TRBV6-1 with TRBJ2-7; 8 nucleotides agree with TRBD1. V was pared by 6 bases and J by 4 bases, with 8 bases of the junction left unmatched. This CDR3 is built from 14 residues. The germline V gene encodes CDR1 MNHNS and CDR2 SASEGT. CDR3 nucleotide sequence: TGTGCCAGCAGCCTGCTTAACAGGGGGTACGAGCAGTACTTC. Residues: CASSLLNRGYEQYF.

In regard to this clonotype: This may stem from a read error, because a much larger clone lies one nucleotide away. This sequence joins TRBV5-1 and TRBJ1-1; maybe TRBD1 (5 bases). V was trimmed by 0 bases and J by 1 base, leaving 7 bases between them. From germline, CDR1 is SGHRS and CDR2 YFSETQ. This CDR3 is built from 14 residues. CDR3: CASSLGQPNTEAFF. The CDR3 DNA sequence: TGCGCCAGCAGCTTGGGACAGCCGAACACTGAAGCTTTCTTT.

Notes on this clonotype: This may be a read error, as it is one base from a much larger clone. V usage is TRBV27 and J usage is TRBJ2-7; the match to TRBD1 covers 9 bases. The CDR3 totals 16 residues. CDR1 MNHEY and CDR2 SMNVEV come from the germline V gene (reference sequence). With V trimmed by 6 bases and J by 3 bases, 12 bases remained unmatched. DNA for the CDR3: TGTGCCAGCAGAAAATCTCCGGGACAGGGTTTCTACGAGCAGTACTTC. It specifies CASRKSPGQGFYEQYF.

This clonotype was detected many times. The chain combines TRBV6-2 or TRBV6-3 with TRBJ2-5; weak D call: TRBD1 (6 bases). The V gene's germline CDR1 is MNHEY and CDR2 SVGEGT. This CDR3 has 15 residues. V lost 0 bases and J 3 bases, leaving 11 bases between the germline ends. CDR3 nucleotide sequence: TGTGCCAGCAGTTACTCGGGATGGACAGAAGAGACCCAGTACTTC. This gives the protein CASSYSGWTEETQYF.

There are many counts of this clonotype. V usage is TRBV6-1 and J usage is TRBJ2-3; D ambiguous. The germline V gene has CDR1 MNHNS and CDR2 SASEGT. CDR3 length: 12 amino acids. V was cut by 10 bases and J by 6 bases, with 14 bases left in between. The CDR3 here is CATSDAVDTQYF. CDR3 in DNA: TGTGCCACCTCGGACGCGGTGGATACGCAGTATTTT.

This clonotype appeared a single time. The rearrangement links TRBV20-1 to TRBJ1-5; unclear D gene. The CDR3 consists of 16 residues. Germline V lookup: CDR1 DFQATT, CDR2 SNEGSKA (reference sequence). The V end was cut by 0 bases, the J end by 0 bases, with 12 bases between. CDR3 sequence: CSARDLRSISNQPQHF. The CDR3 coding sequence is TGCAGTGCTAGAGACCTTCGGTCCATTAGCAATCAGCCCCAGCATTTT.

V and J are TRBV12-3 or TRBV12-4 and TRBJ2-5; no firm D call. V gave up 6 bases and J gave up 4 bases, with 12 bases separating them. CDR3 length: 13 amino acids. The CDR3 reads CASSPRGRETQYF. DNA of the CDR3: TGTGCCAGCAGCCCCCGTGGACGAGAGACCCAGTACTTC.